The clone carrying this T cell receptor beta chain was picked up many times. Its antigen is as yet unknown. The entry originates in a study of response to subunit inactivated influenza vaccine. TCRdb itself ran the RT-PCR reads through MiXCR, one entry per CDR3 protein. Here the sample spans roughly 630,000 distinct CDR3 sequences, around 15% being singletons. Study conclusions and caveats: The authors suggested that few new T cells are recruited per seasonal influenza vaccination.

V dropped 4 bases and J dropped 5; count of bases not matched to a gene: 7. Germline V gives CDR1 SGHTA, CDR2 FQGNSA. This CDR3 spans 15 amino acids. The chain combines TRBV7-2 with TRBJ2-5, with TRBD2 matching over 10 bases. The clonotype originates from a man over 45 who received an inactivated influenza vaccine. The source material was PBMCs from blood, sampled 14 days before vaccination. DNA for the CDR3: TGTGCCAGCAGCTCCCAAGCGGGAGGGTGGGAGACCCAGTACTTC. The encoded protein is CASSSQAGGWETQYF.